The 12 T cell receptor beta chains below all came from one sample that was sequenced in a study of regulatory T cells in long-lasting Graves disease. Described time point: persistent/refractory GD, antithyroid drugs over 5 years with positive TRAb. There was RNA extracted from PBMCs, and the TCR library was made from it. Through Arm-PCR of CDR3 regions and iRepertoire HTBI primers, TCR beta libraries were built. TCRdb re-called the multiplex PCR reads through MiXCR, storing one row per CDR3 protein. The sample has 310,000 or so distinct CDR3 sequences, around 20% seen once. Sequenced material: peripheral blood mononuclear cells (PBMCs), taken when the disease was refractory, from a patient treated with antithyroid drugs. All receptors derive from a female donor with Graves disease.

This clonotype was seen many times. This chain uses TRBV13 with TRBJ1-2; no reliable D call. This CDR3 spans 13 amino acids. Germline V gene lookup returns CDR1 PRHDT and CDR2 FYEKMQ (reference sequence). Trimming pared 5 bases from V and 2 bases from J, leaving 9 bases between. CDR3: CASSRGENYGYTF. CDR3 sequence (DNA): TGTGCCAGCAGCCGCGGCGAGAACTATGGCTACACCTTC.

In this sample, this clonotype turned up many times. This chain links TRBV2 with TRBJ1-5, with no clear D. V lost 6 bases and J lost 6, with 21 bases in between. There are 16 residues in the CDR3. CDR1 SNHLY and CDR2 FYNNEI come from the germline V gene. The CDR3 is CASSDSELQVSQPQHF. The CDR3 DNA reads TGTGCCAGCAGCGATTCGGAGTTACAAGTGTCTCAGCCCCAGCATTTT.

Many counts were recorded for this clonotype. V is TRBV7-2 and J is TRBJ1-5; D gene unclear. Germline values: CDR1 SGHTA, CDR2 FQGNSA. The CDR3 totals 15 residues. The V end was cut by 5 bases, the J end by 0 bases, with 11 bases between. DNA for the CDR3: TGTGCCAGCAGCACCCACGGCACTAGCAATCAGCCCCAGCATTTT. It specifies CASSTHGTSNQPQHF. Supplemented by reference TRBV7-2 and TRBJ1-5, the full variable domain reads GAGVSQSPSNKVTEKGKDVELRCDPISGHTALYWYRQSLGQGLEFLIYFQGNSAPDKSGLPSDRFSAERTGGSVSTLTIQRTQQEDSAVYLCASSTHGTSNQPQHFGDGTRLSIL.

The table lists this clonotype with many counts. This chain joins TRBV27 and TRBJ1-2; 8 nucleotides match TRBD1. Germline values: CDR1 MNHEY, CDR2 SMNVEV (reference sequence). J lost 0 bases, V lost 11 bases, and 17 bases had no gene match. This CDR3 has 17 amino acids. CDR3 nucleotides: TGTGCCGCCGCAGCCCCCAACAGGGGGGGAGCTAACTATGGCTACACCTTC. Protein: CAAAAPNRGGANYGYTF.

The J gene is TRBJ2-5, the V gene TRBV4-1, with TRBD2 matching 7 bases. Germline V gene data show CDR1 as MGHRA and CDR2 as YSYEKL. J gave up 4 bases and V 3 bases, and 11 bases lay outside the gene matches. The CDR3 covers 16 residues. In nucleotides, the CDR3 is TGCGCCAGCAGCCAGCAGGCGGGAGCGGGGAGAGAGACCCAGTACTTC. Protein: CASSQQAGAGRETQYF.

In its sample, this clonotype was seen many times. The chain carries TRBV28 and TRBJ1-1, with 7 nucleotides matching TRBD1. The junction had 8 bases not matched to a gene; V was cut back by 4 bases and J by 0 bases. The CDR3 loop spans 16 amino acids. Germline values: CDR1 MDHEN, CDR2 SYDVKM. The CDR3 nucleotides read TGTGCCAGCAGTTCTCCGGGACAGAATTTGAACACTGAAGCTTTCTTT. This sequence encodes CASSSPGQNLNTEAFF.

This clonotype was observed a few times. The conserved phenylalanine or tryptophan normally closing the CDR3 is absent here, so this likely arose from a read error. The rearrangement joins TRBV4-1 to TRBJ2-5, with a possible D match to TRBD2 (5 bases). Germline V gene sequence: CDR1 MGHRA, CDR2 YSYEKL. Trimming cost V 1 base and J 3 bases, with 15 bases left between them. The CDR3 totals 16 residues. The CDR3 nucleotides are TGCGCCAGCAGCCAAGTAGCCGGGAATTTTAAAGAGACCCAGTACTCC. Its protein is CASSQVAGNFKETQYS.

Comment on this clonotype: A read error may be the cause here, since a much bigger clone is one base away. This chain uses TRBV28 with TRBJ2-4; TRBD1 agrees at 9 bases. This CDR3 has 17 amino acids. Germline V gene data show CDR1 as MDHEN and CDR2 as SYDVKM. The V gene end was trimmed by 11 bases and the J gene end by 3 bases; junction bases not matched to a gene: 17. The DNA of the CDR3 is TGTGCCGGCACCCTTGGACAGGGGATTTTGGGCAAAAACATTCAGTACTTC. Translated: CAGTLGQGILGKNIQYF. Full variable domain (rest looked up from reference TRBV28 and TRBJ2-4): DVKVTQSSRYLVKRTGEKVFLECVQDMDHENMFWYRQDPGLGLRLIYFSYDVKMKEKGDIPEGYSVSREKKERFSLILESASTNQTSMYLCAGTLGQGILGKNIQYFGAGTRLSVL.

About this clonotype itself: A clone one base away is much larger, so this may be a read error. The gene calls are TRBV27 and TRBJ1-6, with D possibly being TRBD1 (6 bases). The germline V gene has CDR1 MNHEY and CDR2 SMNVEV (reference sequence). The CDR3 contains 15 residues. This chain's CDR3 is CASSFSRGGNLPLHF. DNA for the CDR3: TGTGCCAGCAGTTTTTCCAGGGGCGGTAATTTACCCCTCCACTTT.

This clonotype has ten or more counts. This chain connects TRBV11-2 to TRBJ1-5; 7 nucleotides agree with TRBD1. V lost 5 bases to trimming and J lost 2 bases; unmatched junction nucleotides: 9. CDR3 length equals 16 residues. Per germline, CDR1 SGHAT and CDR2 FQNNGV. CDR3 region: CASSAITGVGNQPQHF. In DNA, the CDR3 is TGTGCCAGCAGCGCAATCACAGGGGTAGGCAATCAGCCCCAGCATTTT. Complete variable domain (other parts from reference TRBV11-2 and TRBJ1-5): EAGVAQSPRYKIIEKRQSVAFWCNPISGHATLYWYQQILGQGPKLLIQFQNNGVVDDSQLPKDRFSAERLKGVDSTLKIQPAKLEDSAVYLCASSAITGVGNQPQHFGDGTRLSIL.

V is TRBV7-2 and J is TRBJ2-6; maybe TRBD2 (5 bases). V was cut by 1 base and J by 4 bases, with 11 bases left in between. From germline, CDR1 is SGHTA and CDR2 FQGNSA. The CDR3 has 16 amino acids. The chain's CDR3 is CASSLVEALGANVLTF. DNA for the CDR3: TGTGCCAGCAGCTTAGTGGAGGCTCTCGGGGCCAACGTCCTGACTTTC.

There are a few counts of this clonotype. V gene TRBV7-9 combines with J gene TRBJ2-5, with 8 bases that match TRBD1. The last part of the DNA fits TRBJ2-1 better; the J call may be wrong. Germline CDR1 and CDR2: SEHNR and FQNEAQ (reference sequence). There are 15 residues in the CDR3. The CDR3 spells CASSPTTTGANEQFF. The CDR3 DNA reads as TGTGCCAGCAGCCCCACGACGACAGGGGCTAATGAGCAGTTCTTC.